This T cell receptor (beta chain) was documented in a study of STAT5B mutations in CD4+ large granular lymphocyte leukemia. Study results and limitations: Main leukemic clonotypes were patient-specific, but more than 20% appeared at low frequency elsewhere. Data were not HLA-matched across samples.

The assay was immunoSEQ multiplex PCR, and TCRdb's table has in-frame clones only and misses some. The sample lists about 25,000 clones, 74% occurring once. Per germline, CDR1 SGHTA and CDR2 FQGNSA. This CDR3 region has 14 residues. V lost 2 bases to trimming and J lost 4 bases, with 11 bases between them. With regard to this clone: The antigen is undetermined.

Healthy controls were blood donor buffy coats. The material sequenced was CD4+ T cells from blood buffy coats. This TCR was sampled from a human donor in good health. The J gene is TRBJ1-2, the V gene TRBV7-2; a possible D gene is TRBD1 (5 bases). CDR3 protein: CASSLSEGPYGYTF. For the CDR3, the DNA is TGTGCCAGCAGCTTAAGTGAGGGGCCCTATGGCTACACCTTC.